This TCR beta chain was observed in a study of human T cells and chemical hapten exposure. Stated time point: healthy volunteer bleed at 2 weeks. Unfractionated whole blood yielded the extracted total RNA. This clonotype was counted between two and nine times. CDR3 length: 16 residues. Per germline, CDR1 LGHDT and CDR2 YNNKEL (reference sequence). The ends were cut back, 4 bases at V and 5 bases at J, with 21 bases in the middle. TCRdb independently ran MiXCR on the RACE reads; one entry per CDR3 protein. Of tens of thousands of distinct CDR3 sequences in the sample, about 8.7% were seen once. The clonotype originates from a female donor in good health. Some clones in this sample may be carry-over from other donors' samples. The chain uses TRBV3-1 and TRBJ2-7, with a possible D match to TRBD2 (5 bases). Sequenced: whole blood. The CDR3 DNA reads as TGTGCCAGCAGCCCGGAGGCCTTTCAAGTGGTCCACGAGCAGTACTTC. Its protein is CASSPEAFQVVHEQYF.